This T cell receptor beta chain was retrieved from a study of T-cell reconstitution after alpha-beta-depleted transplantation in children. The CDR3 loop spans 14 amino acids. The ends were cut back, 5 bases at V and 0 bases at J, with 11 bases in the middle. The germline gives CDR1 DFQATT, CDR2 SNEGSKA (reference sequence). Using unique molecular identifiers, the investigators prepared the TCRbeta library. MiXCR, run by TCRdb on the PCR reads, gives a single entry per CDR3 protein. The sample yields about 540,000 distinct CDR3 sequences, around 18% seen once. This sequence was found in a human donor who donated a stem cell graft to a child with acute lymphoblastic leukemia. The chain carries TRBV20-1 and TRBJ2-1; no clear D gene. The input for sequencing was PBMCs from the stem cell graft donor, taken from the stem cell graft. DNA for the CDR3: TGCAGTGCTCCGGACCCCCACTCCTACAATGAGCAGTTCTTC. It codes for CSAPDPHSYNEQFF.